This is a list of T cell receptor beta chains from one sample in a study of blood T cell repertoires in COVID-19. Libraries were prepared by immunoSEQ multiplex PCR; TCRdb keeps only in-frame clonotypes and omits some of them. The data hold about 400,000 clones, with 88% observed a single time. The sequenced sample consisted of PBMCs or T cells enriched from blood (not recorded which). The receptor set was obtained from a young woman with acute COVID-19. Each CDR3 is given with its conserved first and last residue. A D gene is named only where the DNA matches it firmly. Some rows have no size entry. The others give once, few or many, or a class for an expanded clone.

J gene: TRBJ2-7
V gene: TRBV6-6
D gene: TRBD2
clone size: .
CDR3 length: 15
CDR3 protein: CASSSTSGSSYEQYF
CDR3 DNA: TGTGCCAGCAGTTCAACTAGCGGAAGCTCCTACGAGCAGTACTTC

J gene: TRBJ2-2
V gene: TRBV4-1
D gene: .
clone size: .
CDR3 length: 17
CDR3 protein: CASSPPRGRRDTGELFF
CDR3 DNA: TGCGCCAGCAGCCCCCCACGCGGACGGCGGGACACCGGGGAGCTGTTTTTT

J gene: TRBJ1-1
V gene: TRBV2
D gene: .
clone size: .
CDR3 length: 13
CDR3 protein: CASSSRGQTEAFF
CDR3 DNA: TGTGCCAGCAGTAGTCGCGGACAGACAGAAGCTTTCTTT

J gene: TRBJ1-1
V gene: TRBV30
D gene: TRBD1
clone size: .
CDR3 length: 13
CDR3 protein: CAWMGQPNTEAFF
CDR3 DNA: TGTGCCTGGATGGGACAGCCGAACACTGAAGCTTTCTTT

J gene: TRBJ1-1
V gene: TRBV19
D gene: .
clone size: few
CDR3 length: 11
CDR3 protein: CASRGVTEAFF
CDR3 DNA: TGTGCTTCCCGGGGGGTCACTGAAGCTTTCTTT

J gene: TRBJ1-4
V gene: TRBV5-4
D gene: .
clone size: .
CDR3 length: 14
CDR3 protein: CASSLAPGPEKLFF
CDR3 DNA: TGTGCCAGCAGTTTGGCTCCCGGTCCTGAAAAACTGTTTTTT

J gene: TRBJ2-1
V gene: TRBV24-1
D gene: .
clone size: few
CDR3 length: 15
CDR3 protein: CATSQPQGSYNEQFF
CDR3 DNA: TGTGCCACCAGTCAACCCCAGGGGTCCTACAATGAGCAGTTCTTC

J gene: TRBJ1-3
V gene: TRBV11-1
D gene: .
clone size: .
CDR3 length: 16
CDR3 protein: CASSDILTDSGNTIYF
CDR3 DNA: TGTGCCAGCAGCGATATTCTGACAGACTCTGGAAACACCATATATTTT

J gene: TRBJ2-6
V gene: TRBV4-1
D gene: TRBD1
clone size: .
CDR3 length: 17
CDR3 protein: CASSQDDRVVGANVLTF
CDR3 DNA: TGCGCCAGCAGCCAAGACGACAGGGTGGTTGGGGCCAACGTCCTGACTTTC

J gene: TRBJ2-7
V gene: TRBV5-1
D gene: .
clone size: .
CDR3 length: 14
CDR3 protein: CASSLVGDSYEQYF
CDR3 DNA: TGCGCCAGCAGCTTGGTAGGGGACTCCTACGAGCAGTACTTC

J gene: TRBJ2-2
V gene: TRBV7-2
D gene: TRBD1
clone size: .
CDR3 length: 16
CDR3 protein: CASSLNGQGMAGELFF
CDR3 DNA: TGTGCCAGCAGCTTAAATGGACAGGGAATGGCCGGGGAGCTGTTTTTT

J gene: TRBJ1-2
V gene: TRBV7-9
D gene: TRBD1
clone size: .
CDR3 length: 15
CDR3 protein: CASSVGQGISYGYTF
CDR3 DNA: TGTGCCAGCAGCGTGGGACAGGGAATCAGCTATGGCTACACCTTC

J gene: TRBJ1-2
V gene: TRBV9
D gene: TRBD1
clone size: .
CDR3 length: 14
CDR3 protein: CASSVGTGFYGYTF
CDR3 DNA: TGTGCCAGCAGCGTAGGGACAGGATTCTATGGCTACACCTTC

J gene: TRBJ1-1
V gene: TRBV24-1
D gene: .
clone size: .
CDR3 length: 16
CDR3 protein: CATSGADSKGHFGAFF
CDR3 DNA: TGTGCCACCAGTGGGGCGGACAGTAAGGGACACTTTGGAGCTTTCTTT

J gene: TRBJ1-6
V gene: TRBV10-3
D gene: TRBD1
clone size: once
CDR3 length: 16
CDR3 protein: CAIRATGGAENSPLHF
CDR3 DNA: TGTGCCATCAGGGCTACAGGGGGCGCAGAGAATTCACCCCTCCACTTT

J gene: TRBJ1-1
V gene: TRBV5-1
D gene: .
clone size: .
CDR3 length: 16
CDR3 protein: CASSLVAGAENTEAFF
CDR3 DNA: TGCGCCAGCAGCTTGGTGGCAGGCGCCGAGAACACTGAAGCTTTCTTT

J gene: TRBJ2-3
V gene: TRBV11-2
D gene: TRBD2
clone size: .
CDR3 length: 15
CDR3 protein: CASRKTSGGAGTQYF
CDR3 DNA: TGTGCCAGCAGGAAGACTAGCGGGGGGGCAGGTACGCAGTATTTT

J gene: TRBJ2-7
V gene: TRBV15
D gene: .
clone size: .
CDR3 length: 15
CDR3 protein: CATSRVGFGGYEQYF
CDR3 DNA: TGTGCCACCAGCAGAGTTGGGTTTGGAGGCTACGAGCAGTACTTC

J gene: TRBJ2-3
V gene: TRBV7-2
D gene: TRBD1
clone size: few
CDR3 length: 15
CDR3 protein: CASSYTGGDTDTQYF
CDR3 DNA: TGTGCCAGCAGCTATACAGGGGGCGACACAGATACGCAGTATTTT

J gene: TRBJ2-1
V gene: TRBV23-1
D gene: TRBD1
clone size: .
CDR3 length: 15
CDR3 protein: CASSQGQGRGNEQFF
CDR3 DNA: TGCGCCAGCAGTCAGGGACAGGGGAGGGGGAATGAGCAGTTCTTC

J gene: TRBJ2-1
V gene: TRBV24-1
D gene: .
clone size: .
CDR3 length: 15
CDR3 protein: CATSDLVEGRNEQFF
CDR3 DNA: TGTGCCACCAGTGATTTGGTGGAGGGGAGGAATGAGCAGTTCTTC

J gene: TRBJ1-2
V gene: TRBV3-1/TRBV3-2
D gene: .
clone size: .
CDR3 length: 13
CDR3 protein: CASSQGQGGGYTF
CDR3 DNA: TGTGCCAGCAGCCAAGGGCAGGGTGGTGGCTACACCTTC

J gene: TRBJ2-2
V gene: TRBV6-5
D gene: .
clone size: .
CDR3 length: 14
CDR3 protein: CASIPRGNTGELFF
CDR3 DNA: TGTGCCAGCATTCCCAGGGGGAACACCGGGGAGCTGTTTTTT

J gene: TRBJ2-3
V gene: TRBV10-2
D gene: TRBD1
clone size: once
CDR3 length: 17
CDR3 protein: CASPKVGTGQIADTQYF
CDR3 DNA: TGCGCCAGCCCTAAAGTAGGGACAGGGCAAATCGCAGATACGCAGTATTTT

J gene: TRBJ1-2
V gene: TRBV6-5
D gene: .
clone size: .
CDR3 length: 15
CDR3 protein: CASSPAGPQHYGYTF
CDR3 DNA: TGTGCCAGCAGCCCGGCAGGGCCTCAGCACTATGGCTACACCTTC

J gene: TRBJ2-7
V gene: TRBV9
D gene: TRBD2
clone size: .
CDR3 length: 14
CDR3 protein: CASSVGLAANEQYF
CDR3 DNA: TGTGCCAGCAGCGTAGGACTAGCGGCCAACGAGCAGTACTTC

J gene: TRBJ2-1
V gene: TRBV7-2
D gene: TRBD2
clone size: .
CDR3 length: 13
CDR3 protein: CASSWTSGGKQFF
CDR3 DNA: TGTGCCAGCAGCTGGACTAGCGGGGGTAAGCAGTTCTTC

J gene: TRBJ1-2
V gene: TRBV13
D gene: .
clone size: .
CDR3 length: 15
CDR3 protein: CASSLGQPPAYGYTF
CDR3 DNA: TGTGCCAGCAGCTTGGGCCAGCCTCCCGCATATGGCTACACCTTC

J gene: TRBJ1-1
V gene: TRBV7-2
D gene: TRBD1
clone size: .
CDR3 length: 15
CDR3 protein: CASSPRTGLNTEAFF
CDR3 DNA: TGTGCCAGCAGCCCTCGGACAGGGTTGAACACTGAAGCTTTCTTT

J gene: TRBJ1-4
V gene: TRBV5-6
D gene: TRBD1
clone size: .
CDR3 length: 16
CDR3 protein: CASSGTGDSDGEKLFF
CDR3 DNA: TGTGCCAGCAGCGGGACAGGGGATTCCGACGGGGAAAAACTGTTTTTT

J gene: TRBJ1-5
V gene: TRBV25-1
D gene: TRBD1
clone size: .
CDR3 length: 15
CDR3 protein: CASSDPGGPNQPQHF
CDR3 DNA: TGTGCCAGCAGTGATCCAGGGGGCCCCAATCAGCCCCAGCATTTT

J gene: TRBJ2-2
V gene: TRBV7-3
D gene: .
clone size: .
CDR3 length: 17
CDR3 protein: CASSLFGPRGDTGELFF
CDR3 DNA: TGTGCCAGCAGCCTCTTCGGACCACGCGGGGACACCGGGGAGCTGTTTTTT

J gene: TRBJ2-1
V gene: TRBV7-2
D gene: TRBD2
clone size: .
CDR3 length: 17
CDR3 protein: CASSFTSGGYSYNEQFF
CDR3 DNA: TGTGCCAGCAGCTTTACTAGCGGGGGGTACTCCTACAATGAGCAGTTCTTC

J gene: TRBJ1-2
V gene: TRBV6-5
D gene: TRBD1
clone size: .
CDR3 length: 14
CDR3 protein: CASSQGARRDGYTF
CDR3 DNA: TGTGCCAGCAGCCAGGGGGCGCGTAGGGATGGCTACACCTTC

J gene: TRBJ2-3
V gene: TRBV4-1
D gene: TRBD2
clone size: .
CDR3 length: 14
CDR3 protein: CASAGGGKWNTQYF
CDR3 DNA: TGCGCCAGCGCGGGGGGCGGGAAATGGAATACGCAGTATTTT

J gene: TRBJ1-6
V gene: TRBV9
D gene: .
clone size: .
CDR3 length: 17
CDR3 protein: CASSSTGQGFKYSPLHF
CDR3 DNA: TGTGCCAGCAGCTCAACGGGACAAGGGTTCAAATATTCACCCCTCCACTTT

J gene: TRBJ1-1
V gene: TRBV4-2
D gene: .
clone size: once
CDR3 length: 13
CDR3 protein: CASSPRQNTEAFF
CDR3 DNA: TGTGCCAGCAGCCCCAGACAGAACACTGAAGCTTTCTTT

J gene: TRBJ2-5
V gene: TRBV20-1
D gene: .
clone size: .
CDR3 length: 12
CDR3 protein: CSASTGEETQYF
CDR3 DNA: TGCAGTGCTAGTACGGGGGAAGAGACCCAGTACTTC

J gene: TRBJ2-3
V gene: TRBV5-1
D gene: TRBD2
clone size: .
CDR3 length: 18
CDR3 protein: CASSPKSIAGGPGDTQYF
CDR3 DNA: TGCGCCAGCAGCCCCAAGAGTATAGCGGGGGGGCCAGGGGATACGCAGTATTTT

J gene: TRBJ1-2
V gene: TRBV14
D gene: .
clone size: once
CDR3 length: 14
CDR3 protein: CASSQGGGLYGYTF
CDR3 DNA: TGTGCCAGCAGCCAAGGTGGGGGACTTTATGGCTACACCTTC